The 3 T cell receptor beta chains below all came from one sample that was sequenced in a study of neoadjuvant anti-PD-1 for oral cavity cancer. Profiling relied on immunoSEQ multiplex PCR, and the TCRdb table lists in-frame clones only, not all of them. This sample has about 12,000 clones, with about two thirds found just once. Sample time point: after neoadjuvant nivolumab, at surgical resection. The source was PBMCs, collected after nivolumab (anti-PD-1) treatment. The receptors originated from a person aged 40-85 years with oral cavity squamous cell carcinoma.

The chain links TRBV11-2 to TRBJ1-5; no clear D gene. V was trimmed by 4 bases and J by 1 base, leaving 5 bases between them. This CDR3 region has 13 residues. Germline CDR1 and CDR2: SGHAT and FQNNGV. The CDR3 coding sequence is TGTGCCAGCAGCTCATCCAGCAATCAGCCCCAGCATTTT. Translation: CASSSSSNQPQHF. The entire variable domain, with the rest obtained from reference TRBV11-2 and TRBJ1-5, is as follows: EAGVAQSPRYKIIEKRQSVAFWCNPISGHATLYWYQQILGQGPKLLIQFQNNGVVDDSQLPKDRFSAERLKGVDSTLKIQPAKLEDSAVYLCASSSSSNQPQHFGDGTRLSIL.

This chain connects TRBV10-1 to TRBJ2-3; the match to TRBD2 covers 7 bases. V gave up 5 bases and J gave up 5 bases; unmatched junction bases: 4. There are 13 residues in the CDR3. Germline V gene sequence: CDR1 WNHNN, CDR2 SYGVQD (reference sequence). In DNA form, the CDR3 reads TGCGCCAGCAGTTCAGGCGGGGGAGATACGCAGTATTTT. Its protein product is CASSSGGGDTQYF.

The J gene is TRBJ2-7, the V gene TRBV11-2, with D possibly TRBD2 on 6 matching bases. V lost 5 bases to trimming and J lost 2 bases, with 19 bases between them. Germline-derived CDR1 and CDR2 are SGHAT and FQNNGV. The CDR3 is made up of 16 amino acids. CDR3 in DNA: TGTGCCAGCAGCCCCCAATTGGGGGGTCGGACCTACGAGCAGTACTTC. Translation: CASSPQLGGRTYEQYF. The full variable domain, completed using reference TRBV11-2 and TRBJ2-7, is EAGVAQSPRYKIIEKRQSVAFWCNPISGHATLYWYQQILGQGPKLLIQFQNNGVVDDSQLPKDRFSAERLKGVDSTLKIQPAKLEDSAVYLCASSPQLGGRTYEQYFGPGTRLTVT.